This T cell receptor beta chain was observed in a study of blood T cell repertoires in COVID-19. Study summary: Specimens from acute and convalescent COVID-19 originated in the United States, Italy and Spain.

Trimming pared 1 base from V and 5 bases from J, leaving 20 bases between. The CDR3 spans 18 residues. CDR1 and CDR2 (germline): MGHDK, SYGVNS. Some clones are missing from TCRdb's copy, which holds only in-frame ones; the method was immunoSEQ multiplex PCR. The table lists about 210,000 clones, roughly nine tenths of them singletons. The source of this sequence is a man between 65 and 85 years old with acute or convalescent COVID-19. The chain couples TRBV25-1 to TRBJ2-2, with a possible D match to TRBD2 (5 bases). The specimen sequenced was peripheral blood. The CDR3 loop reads CASSELPGRGLGTGELFF. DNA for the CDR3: TGTGCCAGCAGTGAATTGCCGGGCCGAGGGTTGGGAACCGGGGAGCTGTTTTTT. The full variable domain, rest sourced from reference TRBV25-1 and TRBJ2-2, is EADIYQTPRYLVIGTGKKITLECSQTMGHDKMYWYQQDPGMELHLIHYSYGVNSTEKGDLSSESTVSRIRTEHFPLTLESARPSHTSQYLCASSELPGRGLGTGELFFGEGSRLTVL.